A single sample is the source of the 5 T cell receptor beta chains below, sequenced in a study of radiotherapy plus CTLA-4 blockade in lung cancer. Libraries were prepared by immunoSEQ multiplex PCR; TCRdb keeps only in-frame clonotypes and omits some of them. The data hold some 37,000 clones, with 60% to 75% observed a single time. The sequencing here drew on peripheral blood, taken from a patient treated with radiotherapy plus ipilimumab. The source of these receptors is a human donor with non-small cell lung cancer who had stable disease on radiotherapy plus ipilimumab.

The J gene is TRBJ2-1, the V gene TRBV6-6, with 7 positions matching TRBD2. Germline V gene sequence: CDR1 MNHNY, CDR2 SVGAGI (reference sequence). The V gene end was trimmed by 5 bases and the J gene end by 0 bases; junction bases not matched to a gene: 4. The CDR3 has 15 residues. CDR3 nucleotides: TGTGCCAGCAGTATAGCGGGTTCCTCCTACAATGAGCAGTTCTTC. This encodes CASSIAGSSYNEQFF.

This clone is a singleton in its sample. The CDR3 coding sequence is TGTGCCAGCAGTCGGAACTCGGATAGCAATCAGCCCCAGCATTTT. Translation: CASSRNSDSNQPQHF. V gene TRBV27 combines with J gene TRBJ1-5, with D uncertain. The CDR3 covers 15 residues. Germline-derived CDR1 and CDR2 are MNHEY and SMNVEV (reference sequence). V gave up 5 bases and J gave up 0 bases, with 11 bases separating them.

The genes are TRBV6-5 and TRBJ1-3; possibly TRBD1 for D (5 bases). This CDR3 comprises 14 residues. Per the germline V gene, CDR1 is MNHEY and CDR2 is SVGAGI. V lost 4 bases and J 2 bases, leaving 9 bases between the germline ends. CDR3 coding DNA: TGTGCCAGCAGTTTGGGGGGAACTGGAAACACCATATATTTT. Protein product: CASSLGGTGNTIYF.

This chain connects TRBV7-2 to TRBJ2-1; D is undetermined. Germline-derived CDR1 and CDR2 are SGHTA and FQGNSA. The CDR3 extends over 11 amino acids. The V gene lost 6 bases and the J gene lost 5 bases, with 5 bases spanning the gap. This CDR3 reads CASSFDNEQFF. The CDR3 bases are TGTGCCAGCAGTTTTGACAATGAGCAGTTCTTC. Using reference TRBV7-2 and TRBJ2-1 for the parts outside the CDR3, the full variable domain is GAGVSQSPSNKVTEKGKDVELRCDPISGHTALYWYRQSLGQGLEFLIYFQGNSAPDKSGLPSDRFSAERTGGSVSTLTIQRTQQEDSAVYLCASSFDNEQFFGPGTRLTVL.

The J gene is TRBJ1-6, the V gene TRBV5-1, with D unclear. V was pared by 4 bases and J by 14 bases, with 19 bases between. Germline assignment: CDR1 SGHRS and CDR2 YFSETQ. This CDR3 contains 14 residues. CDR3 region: CASSTGPTDPTLHF. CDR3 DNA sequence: TGCGCCAGCAGCACCGGGCCAACAGACCCGACCCTCCACTTT.